Following are 10 T cell receptor beta chains from one sample sequenced in a study of cytomegalovirus exposure and HLA in healthy donors. This PCR relied on a set of 60 Vbeta primers and 13 Jbeta primers. Assay: immunoSEQ multiplex PCR; the TCRdb copy retains only in-frame clones and omits some. The data hold around 97,000 clones, with roughly a tenth observed a single time. Source material: PBMCs. The source is a man aged 50-60 years in good health and CMV-seropositive.

This clone was found a few times. This chain connects TRBV5-5 to TRBJ1-2; D is undetermined. The CDR3 covers 12 residues. Trimming pared 5 bases from V and 4 bases from J, leaving 9 bases between. Per germline, CDR1 SGHKS and CDR2 YYEKEE (reference sequence). CDR3 sequence: CASRTHGYGYTF. The CDR3 nucleotides read TGTGCCAGCAGAACCCACGGCTATGGCTACACCTTC.

The V call is TRBV29-1, the J call TRBJ2-7; D unresolved. The CDR3 covers 11 residues. V was trimmed by 4 bases and J by 3 bases, leaving 7 bases between them. The germline V gene has CDR1 SQVTM and CDR2 ANQGSEA. For the CDR3, the DNA is TGCAGCGTTGGACAAAGCTACGAGCAGTACTTC. Amino acid sequence: CSVGQSYEQYF.

This chain links TRBV12-5 with TRBJ2-5; D may be TRBD1 (6 bases). Germline V lookup: CDR1 LGHNT, CDR2 FRNRAP. The CDR3 is 13 residues long. V lost 6 bases to trimming and J lost 2 bases, with 10 bases between them. The CDR3 bases are TGTGCTAGTGGAACAGGGCAGCAAGAGACCCAGTACTTC. This gives the protein CASGTGQQETQYF.

This clone showed up just a few times. The chain employs TRBV18 and TRBJ2-7; 9 positions match TRBD1. CDR1 and CDR2 from the germline V gene are KGHSH and LQKENI. The CDR3 length is 14 residues. V lost 4 bases and J lost 2; bases outside the gene matches: 3. This chain's CDR3 is CASSRGTGTYEQYF. The CDR3 bases are TGTGCCAGCTCACGAGGGACAGGGACCTACGAGCAGTACTTC.

This clone was seen only a few times. This rearrangement joins TRBV30 to TRBJ1-2; D is ambiguous. Germline CDR1 and CDR2: GTSNPN and SVGIG (reference sequence). V was cut by 1 base and J by 4 bases, with 7 bases left in between. CDR3 size: 12 residues. CDR3 amino acids: CAWSDTAYGYTF. The DNA of the CDR3 is TGTGCCTGGAGTGATACAGCCTATGGCTACACCTTC.

The chain links TRBV2 to TRBJ1-5, with TRBD1 matching over 7 bases. Unmatched junction bases numbered 2, after V lost 6 bases and J lost 0 bases. The germline gives CDR1 SNHLY, CDR2 FYNNEI. The CDR3 extends over 14 amino acids. In DNA, the CDR3 is TGTGCCAGCAGGACAGGGAATAGCAATCAGCCCCAGCATTTT. Its translation is CASRTGNSNQPQHF. Supplemented by reference TRBV2 and TRBJ1-5, the full variable domain reads EPEVTQTPSHQVTQMGQEVILRCVPISNHLYFYWYRQILGQKVEFLVSFYNNEISEKSEIFDDQFSVERPDGSNFTLKIRSTKLEDSAMYFCASRTGNSNQPQHFGDGTRLSIL.

The chain recombines TRBV7-9 with TRBJ2-7, with TRBD2 as a possible D gene (6 bases). The V gene's germline CDR1 is SEHNR and CDR2 FQNEAQ (reference sequence). V lost 6 bases and J 6 bases, leaving 21 bases between the germline ends. The CDR3 spans 15 residues. The CDR3 loop reads CASSSGQTWGGEQYF. The DNA of the CDR3 is TGTGCCAGCAGTTCAGGACAAACCTGGGGAGGCGAGCAGTACTTC.

The V and J genes are TRBV11-2 and TRBJ2-1, with 12 bases lining up with TRBD2. This CDR3 is built from 17 residues. Trimming removed 2 bases from V and 2 bases from J; junction bases left unmatched: 4. Germline values: CDR1 SGHAT, CDR2 FQNNGV. CDR3 protein: CASSLLASGRAYNEQFF. CDR3 DNA sequence: TGTGCCAGCAGCTTATTGGCTAGCGGGAGGGCCTACAATGAGCAGTTCTTC.

There are a few counts of this clone. J is TRBJ2-7 and V is TRBV9; maybe TRBD2 (5 bases). Trimming stripped 3 bases from V and 0 bases from J, with 13 bases between. The germline CDR1 and CDR2 sequences are SGDLS and YYNGEE. This CDR3 contains 15 residues. The CDR3 reads CASSASGTSSYEQYF. The CDR3 DNA reads as TGTGCCAGCAGCGCAAGCGGAACGAGCTCCTACGAGCAGTACTTC.

This clone was recorded a few times. This chain joins TRBV21-1 and TRBJ1-2. TRBV21-1 is described as a pseudogene. The CDR3 is 16 amino acids. CDR3 nucleotides: TGTGCCAGCAGCAAAGATCCGATGCGTTCTAACTATGGCTACACCTTC. Translating it yields CASSKDPMRSNYGYTF.